This T cell receptor (beta chain) was identified during a study of shared clonotypes between healthy human individuals. The CDR3 is made up of 15 amino acids. V was pared by 7 bases and J by 3 bases, with 3 bases of the junction left unmatched. The germline gives CDR1 SNHLY, CDR2 FYNNEI. Assay used: immunoSEQ multiplex PCR; TCRdb lists only in-frame clones, some missing. Counted here are some 2.4 million clones, approximately 94% occurring once; the ten biggest clones make up 0.36%. A split of CD4+ cells into CD45RA+ naive and CD45RA-negative memory subsets was performed. The source is a man in his late teens or twenties in good health. Some clones in this sample may be carry-over from other donors' samples. The source material was naive CD4+ T cells from PBMCs. Subset: CD45RA+ positively selected. The chain links TRBV2 to TRBJ2-3; 14 nucleotides line up with TRBD2. The CDR3 region has the DNA TGTGCCAGCAAGGGACTAGCGGGAGTGACAGATACGCAGTATTTT. The encoded protein is CASKGLAGVTDTQYF.